The present entry profiles one T cell receptor (beta chain) with its context. RNA was extracted from bulk tissue without any cell sorting. V lost 0 bases, J lost 12 bases, and 21 bases lay in between. CDR3 length equals 15 residues. Looked up from germline, CDR1 is GTSNPN and CDR2 is SVGIG (reference sequence). TCRbeta libraries were built with three rounds of nested PCR, modified from ARM-PCR. One entry per CDR3 protein results from TCRdb running MiXCR on the multiplex PCR reads. The data show approximately 65,000 distinct CDR3 sequences, 55% to 70% seen once. The source of the sample is a study of tumor and adjacent non-tumor tissue in lung cancer.

The specimen was lung tumor tissue. The rearrangement joins TRBV30 to TRBJ2-1; weak D call: TRBD2 (5 bases). This TCR was sampled from a man aged 45 to 65 with non-small cell lung cancer. In nucleotides, the CDR3 is TGTGCCTGGAGTGTACTCGCGGGTCTCTACAGTGGGCAGTTCTTC. This gives the protein CAWSVLAGLYSGQFF.